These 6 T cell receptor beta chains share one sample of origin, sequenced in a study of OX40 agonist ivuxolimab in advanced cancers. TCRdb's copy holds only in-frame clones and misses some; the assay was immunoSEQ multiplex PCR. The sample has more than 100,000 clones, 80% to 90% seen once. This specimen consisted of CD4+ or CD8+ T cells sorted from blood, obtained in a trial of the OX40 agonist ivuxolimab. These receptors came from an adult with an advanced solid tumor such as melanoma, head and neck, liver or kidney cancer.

The CDR3 sequence is CASSVGVGSNQPQHF. The CDR3 DNA reads TGTGCCAGCAGCGTAGGTGTGGGAAGCAATCAGCCCCAGCATTTT. The rearrangement links TRBV9 to TRBJ1-5; D unresolved. CDR3 length: 15 amino acids. Trimming took 0 bases from V and 1 from J, leaving 8 bases between them. Germline V gene data show CDR1 as SGDLS and CDR2 as YYNGEE. The variable domain in full, with the rest retrieved from reference TRBV9 and TRBJ1-5, is DSGVTQTPKHLITATGQRVTLRCSPRSGDLSVYWYQQSLDQGLQFLIQYYNGEERAKGNILERFSAQQFPDLHSELNLSSLELGDSALYFCASSVGVGSNQPQHFGDGTRLSIL.

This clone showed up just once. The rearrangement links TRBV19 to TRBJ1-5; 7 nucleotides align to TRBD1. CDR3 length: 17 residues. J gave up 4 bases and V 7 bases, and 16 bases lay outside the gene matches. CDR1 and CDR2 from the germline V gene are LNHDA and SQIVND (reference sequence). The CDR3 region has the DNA TGTGCCAGTACTACTACCGGCTACAGGGGAGGGAATCAGCCCCAGCATTTT. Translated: CASTTTGYRGGNQPQHF.

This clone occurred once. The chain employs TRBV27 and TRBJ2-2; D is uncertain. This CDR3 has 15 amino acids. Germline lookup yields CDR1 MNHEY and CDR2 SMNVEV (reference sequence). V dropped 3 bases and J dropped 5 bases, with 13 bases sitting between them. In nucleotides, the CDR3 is TGTGCCAGCAGTTTTTCGGAGAGAGTGACCGGGGAGCTGTTTTTT. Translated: CASSFSERVTGELFF.

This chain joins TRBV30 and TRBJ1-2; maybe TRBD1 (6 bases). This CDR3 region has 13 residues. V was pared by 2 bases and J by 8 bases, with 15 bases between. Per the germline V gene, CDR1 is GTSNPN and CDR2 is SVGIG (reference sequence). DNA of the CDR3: TGTGCCTGGAGTCCCCTGGGGGGCTACGGCTACACCTTC. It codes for CAWSPLGGYGYTF.

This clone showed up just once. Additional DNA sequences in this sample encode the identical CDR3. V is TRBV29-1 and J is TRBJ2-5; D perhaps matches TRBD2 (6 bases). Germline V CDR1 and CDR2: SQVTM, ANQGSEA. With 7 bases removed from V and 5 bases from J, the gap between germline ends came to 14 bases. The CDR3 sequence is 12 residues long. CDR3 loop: CSGGVSGETQYF. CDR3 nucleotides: TGCAGCGGGGGGGTTTCGGGGGAGACCCAGTACTTC.

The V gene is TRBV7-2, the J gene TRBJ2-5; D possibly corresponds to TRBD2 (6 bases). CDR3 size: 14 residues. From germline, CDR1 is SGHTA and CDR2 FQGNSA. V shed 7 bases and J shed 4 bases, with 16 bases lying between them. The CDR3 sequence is CASTPQRLVETQYF. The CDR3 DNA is TGTGCCAGCACCCCCCAACGACTAGTAGAGACCCAGTACTTC. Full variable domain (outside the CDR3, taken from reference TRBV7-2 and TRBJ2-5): GAGVSQSPSNKVTEKGKDVELRCDPISGHTALYWYRQSLGQGLEFLIYFQGNSAPDKSGLPSDRFSAERTGGSVSTLTIQRTQQEDSAVYLCASTPQRLVETQYFGPGTRLLVL.